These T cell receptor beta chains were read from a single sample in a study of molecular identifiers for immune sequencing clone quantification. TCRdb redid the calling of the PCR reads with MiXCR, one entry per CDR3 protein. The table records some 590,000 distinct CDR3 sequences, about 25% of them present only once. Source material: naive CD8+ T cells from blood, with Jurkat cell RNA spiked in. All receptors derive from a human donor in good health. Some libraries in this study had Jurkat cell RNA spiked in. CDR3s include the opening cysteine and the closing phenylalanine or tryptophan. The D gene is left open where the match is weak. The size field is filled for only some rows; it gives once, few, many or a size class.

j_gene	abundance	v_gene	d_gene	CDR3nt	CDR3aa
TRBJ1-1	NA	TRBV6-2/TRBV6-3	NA	TGTGCCAGCAGTTACTCGGAGTGGGCTCAGACTGAAGCTTTCTTT	CASSYSEWAQTEAFF
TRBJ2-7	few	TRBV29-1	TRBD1	TGCAGCGTTGAGCACCGGGACAGGGCCTACGAGCAGTACTTC	CSVEHRDRAYEQYF
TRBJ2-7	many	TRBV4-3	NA	TGCGCCAGCAGCCAAGACACAGGGTTCGGCGAGCAGTACTTC	CASSQDTGFGEQYF
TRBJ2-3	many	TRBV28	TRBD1	TGTGCCAGCAGCCTCAGGGGGCCCAGACGCACAGATACGCAGTATTTT	CASSLRGPRRTDTQYF
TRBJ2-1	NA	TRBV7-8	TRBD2	TGTGCCAGCAGCCCAACGTATTCGCGGGGGGGCCAGTTTGTCAATGAGCAGTTCTTC	CASSPTYSRGGQFVNEQFF
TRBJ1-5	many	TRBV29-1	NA	TGCAGCGTTGCCGCAGGCTCGGGTCAGCCCCAGCATTTT	CSVAAGSGQPQHF
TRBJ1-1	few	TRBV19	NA	TGTGCCAGTCTTGGACTAGACACTGAAGCTTTCTTT	CASLGLDTEAFF
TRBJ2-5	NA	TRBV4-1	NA	TGCGCCAGCAGCCAAGACCGGAATACGGAGACCCAGTACTTC	CASSQDRNTETQYF
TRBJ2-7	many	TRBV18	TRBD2	TGTGCCAGCTCACCAGGGACTAGTTTCTACGAGCAGTACTTC	CASSPGTSFYEQYF
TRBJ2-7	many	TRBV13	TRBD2	TGTGCCAGCAGCTTTAGCGGGGGGGCGCTCGAGCAGTACTTC	CASSFSGGALEQYF
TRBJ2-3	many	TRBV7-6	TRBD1	TGTGCCAGCAGCCAAACGCCGGGACAGGGCACAGATACGCAGTATTTT	CASSQTPGQGTDTQYF
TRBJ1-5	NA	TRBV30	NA	TGTGCCTGGAGTATGACAGGAGATCAGCCCCAGCATTTT	CAWSMTGDQPQHF
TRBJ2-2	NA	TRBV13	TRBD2	TGTGCCAGTGCGGGGCTAGCGGTAAACACCGGGGAGCTGTTTTTT	CASAGLAVNTGELFF
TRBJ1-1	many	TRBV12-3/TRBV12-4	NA	TGTGCCAGCAGCTTATCGTCCACTGAAGCTTTCTTT	CASSLSSTEAFF
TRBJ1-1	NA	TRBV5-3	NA	TGTGCCTGCGGAGGGGCGTACTCTGAAGCTTTCTTT	CACGGAYSEAFF
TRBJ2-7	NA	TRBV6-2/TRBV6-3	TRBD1	TGTGCCAGCAGTCCCCCGGACAGGGCTTCCTACGAGCAGTACTTC	CASSPPDRASYEQYF
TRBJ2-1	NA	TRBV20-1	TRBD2	TGCAGTGCTAGCTCCCTAGCGGGAAGGGGGTGGTCCTACAATGAGCAGTTCTTC	CSASSLAGRGWSYNEQFF
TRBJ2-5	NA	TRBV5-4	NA	TGTGCCAGCAGCCCGGGGACTGTGGAGACCCAGTACTTC	CASSPGTVETQYF
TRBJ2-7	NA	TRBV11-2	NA	TGTGCCAGCAGCTTAATCGTCAGTACCTACGAGCAGTACTTC	CASSLIVSTYEQYF
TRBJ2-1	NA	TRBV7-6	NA	TGTGCCAGCAGCTTAGCGGGGAGCTCCTACAATGCGCAGTTCTTC	CASSLAGSSYNAQFF
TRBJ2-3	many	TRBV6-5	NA	TGTGCCAGCAGCCCCGGGTATACGCAGTATTTT	CASSPGYTQYF
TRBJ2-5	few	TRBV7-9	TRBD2	TGTGCCAGCAGCCCAGGCTGGACGCTCGCGGGGGACCAAGAGACCCAGTACTTC	CASSPGWTLAGDQETQYF
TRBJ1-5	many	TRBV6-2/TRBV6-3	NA	TGTGCCAGCCGTGGACAGAGCAATCAGCCCCAGCATTTT	CASRGQSNQPQHF
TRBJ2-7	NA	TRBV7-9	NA	TGTGCCAGCAGCTTAGGGTGGGGTTACGAGCAGTACTTC	CASSLGWGYEQYF
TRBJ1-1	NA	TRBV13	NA	TGTGCCAGCAGCCTAGGGCCAGGGAGCACTGAAGCTTTCTTT	CASSLGPGSTEAFF
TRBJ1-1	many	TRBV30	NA	TGTGCCTGGAGTCAGGGGCCCATCGCTTTCTTT	CAWSQGPIAFF
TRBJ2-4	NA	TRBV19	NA	TGTGCCAGTAGCTCCGGGTCAATTCAGGCCATAGCCAAAAACATTCAGTACTTC	CASSSGSIQAIAKNIQYF
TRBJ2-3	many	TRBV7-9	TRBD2	TGTGCCAGCAGTCGAGACCCGGGACTAGCCGGCACAGATACGCAGTATTTT	CASSRDPGLAGTDTQYF
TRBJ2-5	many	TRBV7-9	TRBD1	TGTGCCAGCAGCTTATCGGGGACAGGGGCCGGCCAAGAGACCCAGTACTTC	CASSLSGTGAGQETQYF
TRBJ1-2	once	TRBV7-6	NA	TGTGCCAGCAGCCAGGAGGCAGGGCCCCTGTCTAACTATGGCTACACCTTC	CASSQEAGPLSNYGYTF
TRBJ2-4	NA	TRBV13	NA	TGTGCCAGCAGCTTAGGCACTAGCACCGCCTCGGACATTCAGTACTTC	CASSLGTSTASDIQYF
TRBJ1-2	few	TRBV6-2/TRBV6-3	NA	TGTGCCAGCAGTTACTCAGATGCGCCCACCTTC	CASSYSDAPTF
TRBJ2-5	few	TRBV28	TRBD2	TGTGCCAGCAGTACCCGACTAGCGGGAGCTCAAGAGCCCCAGTACTTC	CASSTRLAGAQEPQYF
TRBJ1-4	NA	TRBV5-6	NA	TGTGCCAGCAGGTGGTGGGGGACTAATGAAAAACTGTTTTTT	CASRWWGTNEKLFF
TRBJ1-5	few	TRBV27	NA	TGTGCCAGCAGTCCCATTGGGACCGGAGGTTCCCAGCCCCAGCATTTT	CASSPIGTGGSQPQHF
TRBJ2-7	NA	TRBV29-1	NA	TGCAGCGTTGCCACTAGCTTTAGCTACGAGCAGTACTTC	CSVATSFSYEQYF
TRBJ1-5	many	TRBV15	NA	TGTGCCACCAGCAGAGATTTGGGGTCGGGTCAGCCCCAGCATTTT	CATSRDLGSGQPQHF
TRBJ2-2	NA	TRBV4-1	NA	TGCGCCAGCAGCCAAGAGGGTGCGGGGATACCCCCCGGGGAGCTGTTTTTT	CASSQEGAGIPPGELFF
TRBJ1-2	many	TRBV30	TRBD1	TGTGCCTGGAGTGTACGACAGGGGGCTCTCTACACCTTC	CAWSVRQGALYTF
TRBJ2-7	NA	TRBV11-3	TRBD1	TGTGCCAGCAGCTTAAGACAGGGGATCAACGAGCAGTACTTC	CASSLRQGINEQYF
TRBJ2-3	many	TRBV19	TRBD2	TGTGCCAGTAGTATAACTAGCGGGGGCTCAGATACGCAGTATTTT	CASSITSGGSDTQYF
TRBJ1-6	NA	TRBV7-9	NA	TGTGCCAGCAACCGAGTCGCCGGGCCTAATTCACCCCTCCACTTT	CASNRVAGPNSPLHF
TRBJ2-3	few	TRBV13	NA	TGTGCCAGCAGCTTATCAGGAAGAGTCACAGATACGCAGTATTTT	CASSLSGRVTDTQYF
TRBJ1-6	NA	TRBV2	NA	TGTGCCAGCAGTGATGGGGGGCAGGGAGGTTCACCCCACCACTTT	CASSDGGQGGSPHHF
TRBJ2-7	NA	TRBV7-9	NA	TGTGCCAGCAGCCCAAGCCGGGGGGCGGTGTACGAGCAGTACTTC	CASSPSRGAVYEQYF
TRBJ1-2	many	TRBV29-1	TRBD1	TGCAGCGTTGTCGGTCAGGGGGCGCTTGGCTACACCTTC	CSVVGQGALGYTF
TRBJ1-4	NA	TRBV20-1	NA	TGCAGTGCTACCCACTTGGGGGGTCCCAATGAAAAACTGTTTTTT	CSATHLGGPNEKLFF
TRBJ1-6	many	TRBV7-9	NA	TGTGCCAGCAGCTTAAGCGAAGGACATTCACCCCTCCACTTT	CASSLSEGHSPLHF
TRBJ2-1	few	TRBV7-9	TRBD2	TGTGCCAGCAGCCCGACGGAGTATTGGACTAGCGGGGAGAATGAGCAGTTCTTC	CASSPTEYWTSGENEQFF
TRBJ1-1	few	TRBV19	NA	TGTGCCAGTAGTATGTTTTCGGGCAAACGCTCATACACTGAAGCTTTCTTT	CASSMFSGKRSYTEAFF
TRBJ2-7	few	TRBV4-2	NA	TGTGCCAGCAGCCAAGAGACTGGCCTCTCCTACGAGCAGTACTTC	CASSQETGLSYEQYF
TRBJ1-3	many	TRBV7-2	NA	TGTGCCAGCAGCCCCCCCGGCTCTGGAAACACCATATATTTT	CASSPPGSGNTIYF
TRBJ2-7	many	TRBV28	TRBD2	TGTGCCAGCAGTTTAGGCCGGGACTACTTCTGGGAGCAGTACTTC	CASSLGRDYFWEQYF